The source of this T cell receptor (beta chain) is a study of regulatory T cells in long-lasting Graves disease. The V end lost 4 bases, the J end lost 2 bases, and 11 bases lay between the germline ends. This CDR3 spans 14 amino acids. Time point of the sample: persistent/refractory GD, antithyroid drugs over 5 years with positive TRAb. TCR sequences were obtained from RNA taken from PBMCs. This clonotype was seen at least ten times. Through Arm-PCR of CDR3 regions and iRepertoire HTBI primers, TCR beta libraries were built. TCRdb called the multiplex PCR reads again in MiXCR, with one record for every CDR3 protein. The sample lists about 460,000 distinct CDR3 sequences; 20% to 25% were seen once.

The source of this sequence is a female donor with Graves disease. The genes are TRBV12-3 or TRBV12-4 and TRBJ2-5, with D perhaps TRBD2 (6 bases). The input for sequencing was peripheral blood mononuclear cells (PBMCs), taken when the disease was refractory, from a patient treated with antithyroid drugs. The CDR3 DNA sequence: TGTGCCAGCAGTTCCCTCGGACTACAAGAGACCCAGTACTTC. Residues: CASSSLGLQETQYF.